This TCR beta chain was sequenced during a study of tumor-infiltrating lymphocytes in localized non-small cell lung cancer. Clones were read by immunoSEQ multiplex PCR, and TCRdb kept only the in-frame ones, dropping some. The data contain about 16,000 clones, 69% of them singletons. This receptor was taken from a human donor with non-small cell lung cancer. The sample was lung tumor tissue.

The CDR3 reads CASSLDPSGRRGTQYF. The CDR3 nucleotides read TGTGCCAGCAGCTTAGATCCTAGCGGGAGGCGGGGGACCCAGTACTTC. This chain connects TRBV7-2 to TRBJ2-5; 11 bases map to TRBD2. The CDR3 runs 16 residues. Germline CDR1 SGHTA, CDR2 FQGNSA. The ends lost 1 base at V and 7 bases at J; junction bases unmatched: 8.